The clone carrying this T cell receptor (beta chain) was detected a few times. No antigen is known for it. The record originates from a study of T cell repertoires in cytomegalovirus infection. Study information: It can be stated that public TCR beta signatures indicated CMV infection as well as a matching HLA type. Study-wide results and limits: The cumulative frequency of public TCR beta families distinguished individuals who carried CMV together with the relevant HLA. In two of eight donors, the top clonotype was HLA-C-restricted CMV-specific.

Germline values: CDR1 DFQATT, CDR2 SNEGSKA (reference sequence). Trimming pared 0 bases from V and 0 bases from J, leaving 12 bases between. The CDR3 extends over 15 amino acids. MiXCR, applied by TCRdb to the reads, yields one record per CDR3 protein. The table records some 130,000 distinct CDR3 sequences, 25% to 35% of them present only once. V and J are TRBV20-1 and TRBJ2-7; weak D call: TRBD1 (6 bases). This receptor was taken from a human donor in good health (CMV status not recorded). Some clones in this sample may be carry-over from other donors' samples. The sequences come from CD8+ T cells from cultured PBMCs, collected from culture after CMV antigen stimulation. This CDR3 reads CSARDSGQSSYEQYF. The CDR3 nucleotides are TGCAGTGCTAGAGATTCAGGACAGAGCTCCTACGAGCAGTACTTC.